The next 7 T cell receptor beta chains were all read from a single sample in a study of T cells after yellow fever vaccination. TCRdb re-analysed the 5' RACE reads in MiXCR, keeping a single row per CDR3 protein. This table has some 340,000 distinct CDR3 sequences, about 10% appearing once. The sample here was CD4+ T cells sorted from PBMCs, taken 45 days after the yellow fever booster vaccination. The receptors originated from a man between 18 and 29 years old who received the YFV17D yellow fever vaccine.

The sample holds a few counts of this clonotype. CDR3 DNA sequence: TGTGCCAGCATTAGGGGGGGGAGCTCCTACAATGAGCAGTTCTTC. This gives the protein CASIRGGSSYNEQFF. The rearrangement joins TRBV2 to TRBJ2-1, with a possible D match to TRBD2 (7 bases). Between the trimmed V and J ends, which lost 7 bases and 0 bases, there was a span of 13 bases. There are 15 residues in the CDR3. Per the germline V gene, CDR1 is SNHLY and CDR2 is FYNNEI.

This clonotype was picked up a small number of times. The CDR3: CASSLAGGWNEKLFF. In DNA, the CDR3 is TGTGCCAGCAGCTTAGCTGGGGGCTGGAATGAAAAACTGTTTTTT. This sequence joins TRBV7-9 and TRBJ1-4; maybe TRBD1 (6 bases). In germline, CDR1 is SEHNR, CDR2 FQNEAQ (reference sequence). The CDR3 is made up of 15 amino acids. V was shortened by 0 bases and J by 5 bases, with 10 bases between the two germline ends.

DNA for the CDR3: TGTGCCACCAGTGATGACGGGTCTCAGCCCCAGCATTTT. It codes for CATSDDGSQPQHF. The chain uses TRBV24-1 and TRBJ1-5; D gene unclear. This CDR3 is built from 13 residues. The V gene's germline CDR1 is KGHDR and CDR2 SFDVKD. V shed 3 bases and J shed 6 bases, with 8 bases lying between them.

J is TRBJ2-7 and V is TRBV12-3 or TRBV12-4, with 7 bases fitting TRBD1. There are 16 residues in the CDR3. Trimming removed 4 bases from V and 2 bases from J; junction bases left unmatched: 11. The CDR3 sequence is CASSSWDRALTYEQYF. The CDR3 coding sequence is TGTGCCAGCAGTTCCTGGGACAGAGCCCTTACCTACGAGCAGTACTTC.

This CDR3 reads CASSSGSGTVGGELFF. The CDR3 bases are TGTGCCAGCAGCTCGGGATCCGGGACAGTAGGCGGGGAGCTGTTTTTT. The genes are TRBV5-4 and TRBJ2-2, with TRBD1 matching over 7 bases. Germline V gives CDR1 SGHNT, CDR2 YYREEE (reference sequence). The junction had 12 bases not matched to a gene; V was cut back by 3 bases and J by 7 bases. This CDR3 comprises 16 residues. Looking up the rest from reference TRBV5-4 and TRBJ2-2 gives the full variable domain: ETGVTQSPTHLIKTRGQQVTLRCSSQSGHNTVSWYQQALGQGPQFIFQYYREEENGRGNFPPRFSGLQFPNYSSELNVNALELDDSALYLCASSSGSGTVGGELFFGEGSRLTVL.

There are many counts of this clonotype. Written as DNA, the CDR3 is TGTGCCAGCGGTCTACCTTACGACTATGGCTACACCTTC. This encodes CASGLPYDYGYTF. The gene calls are TRBV12-3 or TRBV12-4 and TRBJ1-2, with D hard to call. The CDR3 contains 13 residues. The V end was cut by 8 bases, the J end by 3 bases, with 13 bases between.

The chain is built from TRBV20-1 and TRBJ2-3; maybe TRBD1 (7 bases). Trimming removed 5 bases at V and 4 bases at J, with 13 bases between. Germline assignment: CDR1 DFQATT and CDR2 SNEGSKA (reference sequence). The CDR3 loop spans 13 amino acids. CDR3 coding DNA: TGCAGTGCTTACAGGGGAGGCGCAGATACGCAGTATTTT. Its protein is CSAYRGGADTQYF.